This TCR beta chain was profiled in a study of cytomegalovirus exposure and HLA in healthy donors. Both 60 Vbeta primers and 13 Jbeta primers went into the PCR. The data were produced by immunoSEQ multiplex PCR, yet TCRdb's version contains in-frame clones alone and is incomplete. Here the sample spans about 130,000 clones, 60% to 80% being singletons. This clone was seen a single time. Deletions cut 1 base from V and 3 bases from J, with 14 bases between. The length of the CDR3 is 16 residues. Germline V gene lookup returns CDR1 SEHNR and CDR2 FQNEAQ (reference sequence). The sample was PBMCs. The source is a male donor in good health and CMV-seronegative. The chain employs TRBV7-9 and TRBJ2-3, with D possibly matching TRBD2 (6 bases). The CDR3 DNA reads TGTGCCAGCAGCTTAGTTTTGCGGGGTAATACAGATACGCAGTATTTT. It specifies CASSLVLRGNTDTQYF.